This is a list of T cell receptor beta chains from one sample in a study of T cells in Graves' hyperthyroidism and ophthalmopathy. MiXCR, applied by TCRdb to the multiplex PCR reads, yields one record per CDR3 protein. The sample lists fewer than 500,000 distinct CDR3 sequences; roughly 14% were seen once. The sequenced sample was blood. These receptors came from a man younger than 35 with Graves' ophthalmopathy. The CDR3 runs from the conserved cysteine through the conserved F or W. Fields, in order: J gene, D gene, V gene, clone size, CDR3 protein, CDR3 DNA. The D gene is left open where the match is weak. Clone size appears in some rows only: once, few, many, or a class for an expanded clone.

TRBJ1-4 | - | TRBV7-9 | - | CASSLREINEKLFF | TGTGCCAGCAGCTTACGGGAGATTAATGAAAAACTGTTTTTT
TRBJ1-6 | - | TRBV7-2 | many | CASSLHRSSYNSPLHF | TGTGCCAGCAGCTTACATAGGAGCTCCTATAATTCACCCCTCCACTTT
TRBJ2-4 | TRBD1 | TRBV7-9 | many | CASSFSRGLVEKNIQYF | TGTGCCAGCAGCTTCTCCAGGGGGCTGGTTGAGAAAAACATTCAGTACTTC
TRBJ2-2 | TRBD2 | TRBV14 | - | CASSQHRGLAGTGELFF | TGTGCCAGCAGCCAGCACCGAGGGCTAGCGGGGACCGGGGAGCTGTTTTTT
TRBJ2-2 | - | TRBV20-1 | few | CSARGLLGANTGELFF | TGCAGTGCTAGAGGCTTGTTGGGAGCGAACACCGGGGAGCTGTTTTTT
TRBJ2-1 | TRBD1 | TRBV24-1 | many | CATSEPTGQEAMNEQFF | TGTGCCACCAGTGAGCCTACTGGACAGGAGGCCATGAATGAGCAGTTCTTC
TRBJ1-2 | TRBD1 | TRBV11-2 | many | CASSFEGQDHYGYTF | TGTGCCAGCAGCTTCGAAGGACAGGATCACTATGGCTACACCTTC
TRBJ1-2 | - | TRBV30 | - | CAWHRAPYGYTF | TGTGCCTGGCATCGGGCCCCCTATGGCTACACCTTC
TRBJ1-5 | - | TRBV6-1 | few | CASSEQIGQPQHF | TGTGCCAGCAGTGAACAGATTGGTCAGCCCCAGCATTTT
TRBJ2-5 | - | TRBV4-1 | - | CASSQAPGEETQYF | TGCGCCAGCAGCCAAGCACCAGGGGAAGAGACCCAGTACTTC
TRBJ1-5 | TRBD1 | TRBV20-1 | few | CSALDRVYSNQPQHF | TGCAGTGCTTTAGACAGGGTCTATAGCAATCAGCCCCAGCATTTT
TRBJ2-7 | - | TRBV5-1 | many | CASSLDYEQYF | TGTGCCAGCAGCTTAGACTACGAGCAGTACTTC
TRBJ1-1 | - | TRBV5-6 | many | CASSLGFRDPEAFF | TGTGCCAGCAGCTTGGGGTTCAGGGACCCAGAAGCTTTCTTT
TRBJ2-1 | TRBD2 | TRBV10-3 | many | CAISGTSVESYNEQFF | TGTGCCATCAGTGGGACTAGCGTAGAGTCCTACAATGAGCAGTTCTTC
TRBJ1-2 | - | TRBV4-2 | - | CASSQDAGDYGYTF | TGTGCCAGCAGCCAAGATGCCGGTGACTATGGCTACACCTTC
TRBJ2-7 | - | TRBV7-9 | many | CASRFSGLEQYF | TGTGCCAGCAGATTTTCAGGGCTCGAGCAGTACTTC
TRBJ1-1 | TRBD1 | TRBV11-3 | - | CASSSGTGLLRTEAFF | TGTGCCAGCAGCTCTGGGACAGGCCTTTTGAGAACTGAAGCTTTCTTT
TRBJ1-4 | - | TRBV7-9 | few | CASSSLGNEGEKLFF | TGTGCCAGCAGCAGCTTAGGGAATGAAGGTGAAAAACTGTTTTTT
TRBJ2-7 | TRBD1 | TRBV16 | - | CASSPQGQGASEQYF | TGTGCCAGCAGCCCCCAGGGACAGGGGGCCAGCGAGCAGTACTTC
TRBJ2-1 | TRBD2 | TRBV20-1 | - | CSARGLTSGRSSYNEQFF | TGCAGTGCTAGGGGACTGACTAGCGGGAGGAGCTCCTACAATGAGCAGTTCTTC
TRBJ2-1 | - | TRBV13 | many | CASSLRLQGPGEQFF | TGTGCCAGCAGCTTACGGTTACAGGGCCCGGGTGAGCAGTTCTTC
TRBJ2-5 | TRBD2 | TRBV7-9 | many | CASAGTSGQGRETQYF | TGTGCCAGCGCTGGGACTAGCGGACAGGGGCGGGAGACCCAGTACTTC
TRBJ2-7 | - | TRBV14 | many | CASSQGRIYEQYF | TGTGCCAGCAGCCAAGGTAGAATCTACGAGCAGTACTTC
TRBJ1-4 | - | TRBV12-3/TRBV12-4 | many | CASSLDNGNEKLFF | TGTGCCAGCAGTTTAGACAATGGTAATGAAAAACTGTTTTTT
TRBJ1-5 | - | TRBV29-1 | - | CSVLGTEAYSNQPQHF | TGCAGCGTCCTCGGCACAGAGGCATATAGCAATCAGCCCCAGCATTTT
TRBJ2-1 | - | TRBV27 | many | CASSLSDLGRNNEQFF | TGTGCCAGCAGTTTATCGGACCTAGGGAGGAACAATGAGCAGTTCTTC
TRBJ2-2 | - | TRBV11-2 | - | CASSLGPSGNTGELFF | TGTGCCAGCAGCTTAGGGCCCTCTGGGAACACCGGGGAGCTGTTTTTT
TRBJ2-7 | TRBD1 | TRBV27 | many | CASRYLRDREHEQYF | TGTGCCAGCAGATACCTTCGGGACAGGGAACACGAGCAGTACTTC
TRBJ2-7 | TRBD1 | TRBV7-8 | many | CASSGPGQTYEQYF | TGTGCCAGCAGCGGGCCGGGACAGACCTACGAGCAGTACTTC
TRBJ2-2 | - | TRBV30 | - | CAWSDLGVGELFF | TGTGCCTGGAGTGACCTCGGGGTCGGGGAGCTGTTTTTT
TRBJ2-6 | - | TRBV7-9 | few | CATDEVGANVLTF | TGTGCCACCGACGAAGTGGGGGCCAACGTCCTGACTTTC
TRBJ1-4 | - | TRBV10-1 | few | CASSDDGATNEKLFF | TGCGCCAGCAGTGACGACGGTGCAACTAATGAAAAACTGTTTTTT
TRBJ2-3 | - | TRBV20-1 | many | CSAWLNTDTQYF | TGCAGTGCGTGGTTGAACACAGATACGCAGTATTTT
TRBJ2-7 | - | TRBV11-2 | many | CASSLGRGRNSYEQYF | TGTGCCAGCAGCTTAGGTCGGGGCAGGAACTCCTACGAGCAGTACTTC
TRBJ2-1 | - | TRBV19 | - | CASSIAGSNPYEQFF | TGTGCCAGTAGTATAGCTGGGTCCAATCCCTACGAGCAGTTCTTC
TRBJ1-1 | - | TRBV12-3/TRBV12-4 | few | CASSSADKNTEAFF | TGTGCCAGCAGCTCCGCTGACAAGAACACTGAAGCTTTCTTT
TRBJ1-4 | - | TRBV27 | - | CASKKKAAATNEKLFF | TGTGCCTCAAAGAAGAAGGCGGCGGCAACTAATGAAAAACTGTTTTTT
TRBJ2-7 | TRBD1 | TRBV27 | many | CASSFRAGGASYEQYF | TGTGCCAGCAGTTTCAGGGCAGGGGGCGCCTCCTACGAGCAGTACTTC
TRBJ2-1 | TRBD2 | TRBV13 | many | CASSSIAGGAYNEQFF | TGTGCCAGCAGCTCCATAGCGGGGGGGGCCTACAATGAGCAGTTCTTC
TRBJ1-1 | TRBD1 | TRBV5-1 | many | CASSPGQTSEAFF | TGCGCCAGCAGCCCGGGACAGACTTCTGAAGCTTTCTTT
TRBJ2-5 | TRBD1 | TRBV12-3/TRBV12-4 | many | CASSLQDRGETQYF | TGTGCCAGCAGTTTACAGGACAGGGGAGAGACCCAGTACTTC
TRBJ2-1 | TRBD2 | TRBV12-3/TRBV12-4 | - | CASRLAGGPLTYNEQFF | TGTGCCAGCAGACTAGCGGGGGGGCCGTTGACCTACAATGAGCAGTTCTTC
TRBJ1-5 | - | TRBV20-1 | few | CSALGSNQPQHF | TGCAGTGCTTTAGGTAGCAATCAGCCCCAGCATTTT
TRBJ1-4 | - | TRBV19 | few | CASSISAGLNEKLFF | TGTGCCAGTAGTATTTCGGCAGGACTTAATGAAAAACTGTTTTTT
TRBJ1-1 | - | TRBV5-5 | - | CASSHLDHEAFF | TGTGCCAGCAGCCATTTGGACCATGAAGCTTTCTTT
TRBJ2-2 | TRBD1 | TRBV5-6 | - | CASSSTGGRTGELFF | TGTGCCAGCAGCTCGACAGGGGGCAGGACCGGGGAGCTGTTTTTT
TRBJ2-6 | - | TRBV27 | few | CASSTGRLSGANVLTF | TGTGCCAGCAGTACAGGGCGCCTCTCTGGGGCCAACGTCCTGACTTTC
TRBJ2-7 | - | TRBV6-4 | - | CASSEPTIGLSYEQYF | TGTGCCAGCAGTGAACCTACAATAGGGTTATCCTACGAGCAGTACTTC
TRBJ2-2 | TRBD1 | TRBV15 | - | CATSRGRTGVNTGELFF | TGTGCCACCAGCAGGGGTCGGACAGGGGTGAACACCGGGGAGCTGTTTTTT
TRBJ2-3 | - | TRBV5-1 | many | CASSLADAGWRADTQYF | TGCGCCAGCAGCTTGGCCGATGCGGGGTGGCGCGCAGATACGCAGTATTTT
TRBJ1-5 | TRBD1 | TRBV27 | - | CASAPGQGYQPQHF | TGTGCCAGCGCCCCGGGACAGGGCTATCAGCCCCAGCATTTT
TRBJ2-5 | TRBD1 | TRBV10-3 | - | CAISDPDRDKQTQYF | TGTGCCATCAGTGACCCGGACAGGGACAAACAGACCCAGTACTTC
TRBJ2-7 | - | TRBV10-3 | - | CAISWGEVDEQYF | TGTGCCATCAGTTGGGGTGAGGTCGACGAGCAGTACTTC
TRBJ1-3 | - | TRBV5-1 | few | CASSLSLTAGNTIYF | TGCGCCAGCAGCTTGAGTTTAACAGCTGGAAACACCATATATTTT